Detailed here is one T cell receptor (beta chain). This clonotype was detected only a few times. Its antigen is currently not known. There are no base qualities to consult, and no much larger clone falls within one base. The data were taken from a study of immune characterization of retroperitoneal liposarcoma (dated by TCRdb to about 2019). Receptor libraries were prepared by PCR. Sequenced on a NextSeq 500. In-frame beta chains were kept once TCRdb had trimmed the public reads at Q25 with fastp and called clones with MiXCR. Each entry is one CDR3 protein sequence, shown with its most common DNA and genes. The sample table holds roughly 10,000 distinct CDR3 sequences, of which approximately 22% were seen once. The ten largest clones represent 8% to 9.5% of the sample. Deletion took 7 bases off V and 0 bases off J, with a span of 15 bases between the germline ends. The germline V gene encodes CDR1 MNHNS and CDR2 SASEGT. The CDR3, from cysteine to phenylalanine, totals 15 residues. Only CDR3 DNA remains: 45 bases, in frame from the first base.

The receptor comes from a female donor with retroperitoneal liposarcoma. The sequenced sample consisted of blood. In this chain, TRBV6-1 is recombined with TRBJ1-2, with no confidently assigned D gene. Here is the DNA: TGTGCCAGCAAGTCCCGAGAAACAGCTAACTATGGCTACACCTTC. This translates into CASKSRETANYGYTF.